Described below is a single T cell receptor (beta chain) sequence and its context. This clone was recorded once. No cognate antigen has been identified for it. There are no base qualities to consult, and no much larger clone falls within one base. The sample originates from a study of blood T cell repertoires in COVID-19 (dated by TCRdb to about 2020). Some background on the complete study: Samples from collaborators originated in the United States, Italy and Spain and spanned both the acute and convalescent phases of COVID-19. The material from the prospective study consisted of cDNA or gDNA derived from T cells, B-cell-depleted T cells, or PBMCs. The dataset comprised deeply sampled blood TCRbeta repertoires from subjects exposed to, actively infected with, or recovered from COVID-19. The repertoires were made available in a free public database intended to serve as a resource for research on the immune response to SARS-CoV-2. Samples came from the ongoing ImmuneRACE study (first 160 participants) plus 1,254 subjects from 6 global collaborators. A de-identified subject ID, COVID-19 status, age in years and sex were almost always included in the sample metadata. Where HLA class I and class II types were available, the types were taken from metadata supplied by the sample provider, not from assay-based typing.

TCRbeta CDR3 regions were amplified from genomic DNA using the immunoSEQ Assay, a bias-controlled multiplex PCR. Turning to the authors' computational methods: The number of nucleated cells in each sample was estimated from the amplification of reference gene primers within the assay. Sequence reads were collapsed and filtered to measure the absolute abundance of every unique TCRbeta CDR3 rearrangement. For each sample, productive Simpson clonality was calculated by taking the square root of Simpson's diversity index across productive rearrangements. In TCRdb, the immuneACCESS table is reduced to in-frame sequences with V and J assigned. These tables do not hold every clone; where another copy was compared, an unresolved V gene accounts for under half, and the others remain unexplained. From that table come the V and J calls and clone size; the DNA was used to work out D and trimming. This sample lists 150,000 to 200,000 clones; 86% were detected once. The ten most abundant clones make up over 0.85% of the sample.

Each collaborating institution followed its own protocols to collect whole blood in K2EDTA tubes. For TCRbeta analysis, collaborators shipped samples as frozen whole blood, isolated PBMCs, or DNA extracted from either of those sample types. The full study reports these points: How much clinical and demographic metadata was included differed by source and by participant, and the metadata was provided uncurated.

Taken from the germline V gene (reference sequence), the CDR1 and CDR2 loops are LNHDA and SQIVND. Reading from cysteine to phenylalanine, the CDR3 counts 14 amino acids. Only the CDR3 region is kept as DNA, spanning 42 bases read in frame from base 1. V gives up 10 bases and J gives up 0 bases, and the segment between their germline ends measures 14 bases. This sequence was found in a young man with acute or convalescent COVID-19. Recombination linked TRBV19 to TRBJ2-3; no confident D gene assignment can be made. Sequenced input: peripheral blood. The nucleotides read TGTGCCACCCATCCGGCAGGCAGCACAGATACGCAGTATTTT. It translates as CATHPAGSTDTQYF. When the CDR3 is completed using the reference TRBV19 and TRBJ2-3 genes on either side, the full variable domain is DGGITQSPKYLFRKEGQNVTLSCEQNLNHDAMYWYRQDPGQGLRLIYYSQIVNDFQKGDIAEGYSVSREKKESFPLTVTSAQKNPTAFYLCATHPAGSTDTQYFGPGTRLTVL.